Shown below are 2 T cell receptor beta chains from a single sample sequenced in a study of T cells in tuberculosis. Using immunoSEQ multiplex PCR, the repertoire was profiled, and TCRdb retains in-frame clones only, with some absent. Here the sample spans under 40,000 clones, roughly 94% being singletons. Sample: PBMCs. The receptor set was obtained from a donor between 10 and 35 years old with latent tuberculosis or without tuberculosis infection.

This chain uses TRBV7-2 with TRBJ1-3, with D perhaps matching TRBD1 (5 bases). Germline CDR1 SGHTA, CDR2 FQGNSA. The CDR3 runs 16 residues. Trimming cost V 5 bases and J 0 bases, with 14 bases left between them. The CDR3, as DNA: TGTGCCAGCAGCCCCCGACAGAGTTTCTCTGGAAACACCATATATTTT. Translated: CASSPRQSFSGNTIYF.

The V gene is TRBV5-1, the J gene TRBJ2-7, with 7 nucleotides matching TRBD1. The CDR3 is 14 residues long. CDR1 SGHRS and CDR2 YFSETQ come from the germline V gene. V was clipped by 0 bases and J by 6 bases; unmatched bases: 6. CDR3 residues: CASSLGQGVSEQYF. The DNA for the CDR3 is TGCGCCAGCAGCTTGGGGCAGGGGGTCTCCGAGCAGTACTTC.